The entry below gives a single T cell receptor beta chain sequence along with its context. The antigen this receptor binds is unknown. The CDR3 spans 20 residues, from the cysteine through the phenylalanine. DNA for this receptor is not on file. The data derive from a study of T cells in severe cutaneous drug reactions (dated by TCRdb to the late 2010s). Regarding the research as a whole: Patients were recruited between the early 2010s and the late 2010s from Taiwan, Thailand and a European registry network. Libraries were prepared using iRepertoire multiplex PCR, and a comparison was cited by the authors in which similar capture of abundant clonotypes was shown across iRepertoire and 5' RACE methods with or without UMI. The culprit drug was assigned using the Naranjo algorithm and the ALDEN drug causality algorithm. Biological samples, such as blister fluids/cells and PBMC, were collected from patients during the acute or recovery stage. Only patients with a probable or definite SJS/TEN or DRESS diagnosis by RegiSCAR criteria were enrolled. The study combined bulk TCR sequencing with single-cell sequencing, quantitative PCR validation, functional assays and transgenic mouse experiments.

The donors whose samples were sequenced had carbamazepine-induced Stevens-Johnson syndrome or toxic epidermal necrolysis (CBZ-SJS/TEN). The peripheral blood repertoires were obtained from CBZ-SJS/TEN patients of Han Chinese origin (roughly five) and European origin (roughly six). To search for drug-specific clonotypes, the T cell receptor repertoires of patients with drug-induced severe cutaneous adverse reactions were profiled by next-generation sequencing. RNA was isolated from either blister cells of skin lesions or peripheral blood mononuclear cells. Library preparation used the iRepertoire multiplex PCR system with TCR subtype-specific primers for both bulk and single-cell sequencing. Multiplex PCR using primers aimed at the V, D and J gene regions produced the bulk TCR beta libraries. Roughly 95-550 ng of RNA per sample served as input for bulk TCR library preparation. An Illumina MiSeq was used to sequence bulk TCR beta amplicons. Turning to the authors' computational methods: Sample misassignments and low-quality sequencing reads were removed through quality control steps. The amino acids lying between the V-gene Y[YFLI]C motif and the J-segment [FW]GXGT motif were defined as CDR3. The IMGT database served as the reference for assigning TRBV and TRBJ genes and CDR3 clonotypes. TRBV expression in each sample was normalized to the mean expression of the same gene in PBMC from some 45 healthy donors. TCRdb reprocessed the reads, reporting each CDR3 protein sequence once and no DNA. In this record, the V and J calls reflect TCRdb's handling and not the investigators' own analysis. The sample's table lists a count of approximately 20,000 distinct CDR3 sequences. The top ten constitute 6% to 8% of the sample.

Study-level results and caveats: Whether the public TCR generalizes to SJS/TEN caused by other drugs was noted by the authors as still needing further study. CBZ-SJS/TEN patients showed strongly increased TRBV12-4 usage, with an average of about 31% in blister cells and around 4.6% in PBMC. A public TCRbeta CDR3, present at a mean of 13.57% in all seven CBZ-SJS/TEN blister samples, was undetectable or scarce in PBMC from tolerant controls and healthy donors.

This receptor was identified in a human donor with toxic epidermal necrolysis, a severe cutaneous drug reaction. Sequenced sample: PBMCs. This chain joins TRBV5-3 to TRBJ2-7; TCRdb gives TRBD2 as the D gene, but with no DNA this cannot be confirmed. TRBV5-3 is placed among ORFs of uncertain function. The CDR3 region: CARSLACAAGAFRASYEQYF.